This T cell receptor beta chain came from a study of blood T cell repertoires in COVID-19. The V segment lost 4 bases and the J segment 5 bases; nucleotides outside the gene matches: 4. The V gene's germline CDR1 is SGHNT and CDR2 YYREEE (reference sequence). The CDR3 runs to 13 residues. This table comes from immunoSEQ multiplex PCR, and its TCRdb copy is limited to in-frame clones, with some not included. The data show 71,000 or so clones, 86% seen once. The sample taken for sequencing was peripheral blood. The receptor comes from a man aged 80 or over in a cohort sampled during active COVID-19. V and J are TRBV5-4 and TRBJ2-5, with 8 bases matching TRBD2. CDR3 sequence reads: CASSRGGRETQYF. The CDR3 bases are TGTGCCAGCAGCCGGGGGGGCCGGGAGACCCAGTACTTC.